This T cell receptor (beta chain) is from a study of beta chain bispecific antibodies for T cell cancers. Turning to the study itself: Sequenced cells survived coculture with leukemia lines plus bispecific antibodies. Jurkat cells expressed TRBV12-3; HPB-ALL cells expressed TRBV5-5. The study's findings and limits: Normal T cells contributed less of the targeted TRBV signal than the leukemia cells did.

Unique molecular identifier barcodes measured each clonotype's abundance. TCRdb analysed the 5' RACE reads with MiXCR anew, one entry per CDR3 protein. Of 15,000 to 20,000 distinct CDR3 sequences detected, roughly 2.1% appear once; the ten largest clones hold less than 9%. This clonotype was counted many times. Its specificity is not known. Trimming took 5 bases from V and 2 from J, leaving 6 bases between them. This CDR3 is built from 11 residues. CDR1 and CDR2 (germline): DFQATT, SNEGSKA (reference sequence). Either OKT3 anti-CD3 antibody or CD3/CD28 beads expanded T cells from blood mononuclear cells over roughly 3 days.

This sequence originates from a human donor in good health. Some clones in this sample may be carry-over from other donors' samples. The rearrangement links TRBV20-1 to TRBJ1-1; possible D gene TRBD1, 5 bases. Specimen: healthy donor T cells cultured with leukemia cells. The CDR3 protein is CSAQGNTEAFF. As DNA, the CDR3 is TGCAGTGCTCAGGGAAACACTGAAGCTTTCTTT.